This T cell receptor (beta chain) was sequenced during a study of cytomegalovirus exposure and HLA in healthy donors. Study-wide results and caveats: Later analysis demonstrated an association between a missense DCLRE1C variant and TCR beta V- and J-gene trimming. Many donors carried some public TCRs, although rarity characterized most TCR sequences.

As for this clone: Its antigen remains unknown.

This PCR relied on a set of 60 Vbeta primers and 13 Jbeta primers. Assay: immunoSEQ multiplex PCR; the TCRdb copy retains only in-frame clones and omits some. The table lists about 55,000 clones, roughly 74% of them singletons. This receptor was obtained from a middle-aged man in good health and CMV-seropositive. The source material was PBMCs.

In DNA, the CDR3 is TGCGCCAGCAGCCAAGATTTTAGGCTAGCCGCTCGCGAGCAGTACTTC. Encoded protein: CASSQDFRLAAREQYF. V and J are TRBV4-3 and TRBJ2-7; D may be TRBD2 (5 bases). The CDR3 totals 16 residues. Trimming took 0 bases from V and 6 from J, leaving 18 bases between them. CDR1 and CDR2 (germline): LGHNA, YSLEER.